This T cell receptor beta chain was recovered during a study of T cell changes during pregnancy in multiple sclerosis. Sequenced by immunoSEQ multiplex PCR; TCRdb stores in-frame clones only, minus some. The data contain 60,000 to 65,000 clones, roughly 90% of them singletons. Germline V gene data show CDR1 as SGHNT and CDR2 as YENEEA. V shed 1 base and J shed 6 bases, with 9 bases lying between them. The CDR3 has 13 amino acids. The origin of this receptor is a female donor in good health, enrolled as a control in a pregnancy study. The V call is TRBV11-3, the J call TRBJ1-1; D is unclear. The sample consisted of peripheral blood, taken in the second trimester of pregnancy. Here the CDR3 reads CASSLAHRSEAFF. The CDR3 DNA follows: TGTGCCAGCAGCTTAGCCCACAGATCTGAAGCTTTCTTT.